This is a list of T cell receptor beta chains from one sample in a study of persistence of HIV-infected CD4 T cells. These TCRs are of unknown antigen specificity. TCRdb keeps only in-frame clones here, not all; method: immunoSEQ multiplex PCR. The sample gives around 60,000 clones, roughly 77% of which show up once; under 2% is in the top ten. The sample was CD4+ T cells sorted from PBMCs after roughly 20-hour stimulation, taken from a patient who received antiretroviral therapy. These receptors were collected from an adult man with HIV who was CMV-seropositive. CDR3s include the opening cysteine and the closing phenylalanine or tryptophan. Fields, in order: D gene, clone size, J gene, V gene, CDR3 DNA, CDR3 protein. The D gene is left open where the match is weak. Some rows have no size entry. The others give once, few or many, or a class for an expanded clone.

>.|few|TRBJ2-7|TRBV2
TGTGCCAGCAGCTTGACTAGCTACGAGCAGTACTTC
CASSLTSYEQYF
>.|.|TRBJ2-3|TRBV6-4
TGTGCCAGCAGTGAAGGGGGGGGAGGCACAGATACGCAGTATTTT
CASSEGGGGTDTQYF
>TRBD1|few|TRBJ1-2|TRBV28
TGTGCCAGCAGCCCTCCTTTGACAGGGATTTATGACTATGGCTACACCTTC
CASSPPLTGIYDYGYTF
>TRBD1|.|TRBJ1-1|TRBV20-1
TGCAGTGCTAGTGAAGGGGGCAAAACTGAAGCTTTCTTT
CSASEGGKTEAFF
>.|.|TRBJ2-2|TRBV3-1/TRBV3-2
TGTGCCAGCAGCCAAGGGAGTTGGGAGCTGTTTTTT
CASSQGSWELFF
>TRBD1|.|TRBJ1-1|TRBV11-2
TGTGCCAGCAGCGACCGGGACAGGGTCCTCTATACTGAAGCTTTCTTT
CASSDRDRVLYTEAFF
>TRBD2|.|TRBJ2-3|TRBV5-1
TGCGCCAGCAGCGAGCACACTAGCGGGGTCACAGATACGCAGTATTTT
CASSEHTSGVTDTQYF
>TRBD2|.|TRBJ2-7|TRBV6-5
TGTGCCAGCAGCCCCGGGACTAGGTACGAGCAGTACTTC
CASSPGTRYEQYF
>.|.|TRBJ1-1|TRBV4-2
TGTGCCAGCAGCCAAGATCATGGGGGGAACACTGAAGCTTTCTTT
CASSQDHGGNTEAFF
>.|.|TRBJ1-2|TRBV7-8
TGTGCCAGCAGTTTGACGCGGGAACGCCGTGCCGTAACTAACTATGGCTACACCTTC
CASSLTRERRAVTNYGYTF
>.|.|TRBJ1-5|TRBV28
TGTGCCAGCAGTTTAGGGAGTCAGCCCCAGCATTTT
CASSLGSQPQHF
>TRBD1|.|TRBJ1-2|TRBV19
TGTGCCAGTAGTACCATCGACAGGGTCTCCTATGGCTACACCTTC
CASSTIDRVSYGYTF
>.|.|TRBJ2-7|TRBV7-2
TGTGCCAGCAGCTTAAGGAACGTTTACCCTTACGAGCAGTACTTC
CASSLRNVYPYEQYF
>.|.|TRBJ1-2|TRBV11-2
TGTGCCAGCAGCCCGTATGTAGGGTATGGCTACACCTTC
CASSPYVGYGYTF
>TRBD1|.|TRBJ1-2|TRBV7-9
TGTGCCAGCAGCCCCGGGACAGGAGGTTTGAGCAGTGGCTACACCTTC
CASSPGTGGLSSGYTF
>.|.|TRBJ1-2|TRBV29-1
TGCAGCGTTGAAAGAGGCCCCTATGGCTACACCTTC
CSVERGPYGYTF
>TRBD2|.|TRBJ2-1|TRBV5-1
TGCGCCAGCAGCTTGGGGACTAGCGGGGGGCCCAATGAGCAGTTCTTC
CASSLGTSGGPNEQFF
>.|.|TRBJ2-7|TRBV6-6
TGTGCCACCGCCCTTGACAAGGCCGAGCAGTACTTC
CATALDKAEQYF
>TRBD1|.|TRBJ2-7|TRBV6-5
TGTGCCAGCAGCTCCGACAGGGACTCCTACGAGCAGTACTTC
CASSSDRDSYEQYF
>TRBD1|few|TRBJ2-1|TRBV20-1
TGCAGTGCTAGTGACAGGGGAACCTACAATGAGCAGTTCTTC
CSASDRGTYNEQFF
>.|.|TRBJ2-7|TRBV11-3
TGTGCCAGCAGCCTGGGTGCAAGGAATCAGCAGTACTTC
CASSLGARNQQYF
>.|.|TRBJ1-5|TRBV4-1
TGCGCCAGCAGCCAAGAATCCGCTAGCAATCAGCCCCAGCATTTT
CASSQESASNQPQHF
>TRBD1|.|TRBJ2-7|TRBV5-1
TGCGCCAGCAGCTTGGTACCCCACAGTACCGGGACAGGGGGCTACGAGCAGTACTTC
CASSLVPHSTGTGGYEQYF
>.|.|TRBJ1-2|TRBV5-4
TGTGCCAGCAGCCTTTCTTTCAGCGCCTATGGCTACACCTTC
CASSLSFSAYGYTF
>.|.|TRBJ1-3|TRBV6-7
TGTGCCAGCAGCCCCCTCATTGACAGCTCTGGAAACACCATATATTTT
CASSPLIDSSGNTIYF
>TRBD1|.|TRBJ1-2|TRBV19
TGTGCCAGTCGACAAGACAGGGATACGGGCTACACCTTC
CASRQDRDTGYTF
>.|.|TRBJ2-7|TRBV15
TGTGCCACCAGCAGGGAGGGGGGGAAGTTCTCCTACGAGCAGTACTTC
CATSREGGKFSYEQYF
>TRBD1|.|TRBJ1-5|TRBV15
TGTGCCACCAGCAGCGGGAGGACAGGGACCAATCAGCCCCAGCATTTT
CATSSGRTGTNQPQHF
>.|.|TRBJ2-3|TRBV1
TGCACCAGCAGCCAAGATCGCTCGGGACTAGCGGGCACAGATACGCAGTATTTT
CTSSQDRSGLAGTDTQYF
>.|.|TRBJ1-4|TRBV24-1
TGTGCCACCAGTGAAGAGTCCAATGAAAAACTGTTTTTT
CATSEESNEKLFF
>.|.|TRBJ2-3|TRBV6-5
TGTGCCAGCAGTTACTATGGGACTCCGATGATTTATTTT
CASSYYGTPMIYF
>.|.|TRBJ2-3|TRBV7-3
TGTGCCAGCAGCCCCCGACCCCGGAGGACAGATACGCAGTATTTT
CASSPRPRRTDTQYF
>.|.|TRBJ1-5|TRBV6-5
TGTGCCAGCAGCCTAGGATCCGGGAATCAGCCCCAGCATTTT
CASSLGSGNQPQHF
>.|.|TRBJ2-4|TRBV2
TGTGCCAGCATGAGGGGGGGCATTCAGTACTTC
CASMRGGIQYF
>.|.|TRBJ1-2|TRBV20-1
TGCAGTGCTAGTAGCATGAACGGCCCCTATGGCTACACCTTC
CSASSMNGPYGYTF
>.|.|TRBJ1-5|TRBV29-1
TGCAGCGTTGTCTTGGGGGGGGCAAGCAATCAGCCCCAGCATTTT
CSVVLGGASNQPQHF
>.|.|TRBJ2-7|TRBV11-2
TGTGCCAGCAGCTTAGGTTTTGGTATCTCCTACGAGCAGTACTTC
CASSLGFGISYEQYF
>TRBD1|.|TRBJ2-3|TRBV5-4
TGTGCCAGCAGCCGTAGACAGGGGAGGAGCACAGATACGCAGTATTTT
CASSRRQGRSTDTQYF
>.|.|TRBJ1-5|TRBV6-1
TGTGCCAGCAGTGAAGAATCCGGGGGTACTCAGCCCCAGCATTTT
CASSEESGGTQPQHF
>.|.|TRBJ1-1|TRBV9
TGTGCCAGCAGCGCCCCGATCGGACGGACGAACACTGAAGCTTTCTTT
CASSAPIGRTNTEAFF
>TRBD1|.|TRBJ1-2|TRBV28
TGTGCCAGCATGTCTCCCGGGACAGGGGACTATGGCTACACCTTC
CASMSPGTGDYGYTF
>.|.|TRBJ2-7|TRBV5-1
TGCGCCAGCAGCTTGGATGCGGGGAAAGAATCCTACGAGCAGTACTTC
CASSLDAGKESYEQYF
>.|.|TRBJ2-3|TRBV5-1
TGCGCCAGCAGCTTGGGGGGCAGGGAGGCAGATACGCAGTATTTT
CASSLGGREADTQYF
>TRBD2|once|TRBJ2-7|TRBV5-1
TGCGCCAGCAGCTTGGCCGGGGTAGCGGGGGTTTCCTACGAGCAGTACTTC
CASSLAGVAGVSYEQYF
>TRBD1|.|TRBJ1-5|TRBV28
TGTGCCAGCACCCCAATACGACAGGGGGGTCAGCCCCAGCATTTT
CASTPIRQGGQPQHF
>.|once|TRBJ1-3|TRBV7-2
TGTGCCAGCAGTCCGAGACAGCTCTCTGGAAACACCATATATTTT
CASSPRQLSGNTIYF
>.|.|TRBJ1-1|TRBV18
TGTGCCAGCTCACCTCAGGTGGGATCACGCTTGAACACTGAAGCTTTCTTT
CASSPQVGSRLNTEAFF
>TRBD2|.|TRBJ2-1|TRBV10-1
TGCGCCAGCAGCGCTCGACTAGCAAGATACAATGAGCAGTTCTTC
CASSARLARYNEQFF
>TRBD1|once|TRBJ1-2|TRBV18
TGTGCCAGCTCAAGACAGGGAGGAAACTATGGCTACACCTTC
CASSRQGGNYGYTF
>TRBD1|.|TRBJ2-1|TRBV18
TGTGCCAGCTCCCCGGGACAGGGGTCCTACAATGAGCAGTTCTTC
CASSPGQGSYNEQFF
>.|.|TRBJ2-5|TRBV19
TGTGCCAGTAGTTTCCAAGCGGCGACCTGGGAGACCCAGTACTTC
CASSFQAATWETQYF
>.|.|TRBJ2-2|TRBV2
TGTGCCAGCAGTGAATGGACCAACACCGGGGAGCTGTTTTTT
CASSEWTNTGELFF
>TRBD1|few|TRBJ1-6|TRBV7-9
TGTGCCAGCAGCTTAGGGACAGGTTTCTATAATTCACCCCTCCACTTT
CASSLGTGFYNSPLHF
>.|.|TRBJ2-5|TRBV9
TGTGCCAGCAGCCCTTTCGAGGGGTCGAAGGAGACCCAGTACTTC
CASSPFEGSKETQYF
>.|once|TRBJ1-3|TRBV9
TGTGCCAGCAGCGTAGGAGGGGCGGCCTCTGGAAACACCATATATTTT
CASSVGGAASGNTIYF
>TRBD1|.|TRBJ2-7|TRBV28
TGTGCCAGCAGGCGGGACAGGGGGCCTACCTACGAGCAGTACTTC
CASRRDRGPTYEQYF
>TRBD1|.|TRBJ1-1|TRBV11-2
TGTGCCAGCAGCTTAGTGACAGGGTTTCAAACTGAAGCTTTCTTT
CASSLVTGFQTEAFF
>.|.|TRBJ1-5|TRBV27
TGTGCCAGCAGTTTAAAGTCGCAGCTCCATAGCAATCAGCCCCAGCATTTT
CASSLKSQLHSNQPQHF
>.|.|TRBJ2-1|TRBV21-1
TGTGCCAGCAGCACCCAAGCTAGCGGGGGGGCCGACAATGAGCAGTTCTTC
CASSTQASGGADNEQFF
>TRBD2|.|TRBJ2-1|TRBV24-1
TGTGCCACCAGTGACCCGGGACTAGCGGGGGGGAATGAGCAGTTCTTC
CATSDPGLAGGNEQFF